This T cell receptor (beta chain) was captured by sequencing in a study of blood T cells in healthy people across ages. General study points: It was found that TCR beta diversity correlated strongly with the percentage of naive T cells.

The CDR3 totals 15 residues. The germline V gene encodes CDR1 SGHTA and CDR2 FQGNSA. On this clonotype: The antigen remains unidentified.

A sample-barcoded 5' primer and a J-beta primer mix were used in a second PCR of roughly 6 to 12 cycles. MiXCR, run by TCRdb on the 5' RACE reads, gives a single entry per CDR3 protein. In the table there are about 900,000 distinct CDR3 sequences, roughly 52% of which are singletons. This receptor was taken from a man aged 25-45 years in good health. Sequencing input: blood. This chain joins TRBV7-2 and TRBJ2-5, with 8 bases lining up with TRBD1. The end of the DNA is better explained by TRBJ2-7, so the J call may be wrong. CDR3 in amino acids: CASSSQGGFGAEQYF. The DNA of the CDR3 is TGTGCCAGCAGCTCACAGGGGGGCTTTGGAGCCGAGCAGTACTTC.